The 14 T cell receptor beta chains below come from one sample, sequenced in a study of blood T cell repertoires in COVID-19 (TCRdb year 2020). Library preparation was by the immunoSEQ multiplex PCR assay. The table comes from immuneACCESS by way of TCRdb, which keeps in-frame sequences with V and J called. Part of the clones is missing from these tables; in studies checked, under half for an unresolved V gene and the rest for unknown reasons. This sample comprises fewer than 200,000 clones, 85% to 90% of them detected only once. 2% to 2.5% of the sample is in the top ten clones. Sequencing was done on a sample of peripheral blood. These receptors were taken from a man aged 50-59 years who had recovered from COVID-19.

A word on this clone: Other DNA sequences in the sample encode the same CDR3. CDR3 amino acids: CSVRQGSYEQYF. The CDR3 region has the DNA TGCAGCGTTCGACAGGGTTCTTACGAGCAGTACTTC. The chain links TRBV29-1 to TRBJ2-7; 7 bases agree with TRBD1. The CDR3 is 12 amino acids. Looked up from germline, CDR1 is SQVTM and CDR2 is ANQGSEA. V gave up 5 bases and J gave up 4 bases; unmatched junction bases: 5.

The CDR3 DNA sequence: TGTGCCAGCAGTTTATCAGGGGTTCCGACCTACGAGCAGTACTTC. This encodes CASSLSGVPTYEQYF. The V call is TRBV27, the J call TRBJ2-7; tentative D call: TRBD1 (5 bases). V gave up 0 bases and J gave up 2 bases, with 11 bases separating them. CDR1 and CDR2 from the germline V gene are MNHEY and SMNVEV (reference sequence). The CDR3 totals 15 residues.

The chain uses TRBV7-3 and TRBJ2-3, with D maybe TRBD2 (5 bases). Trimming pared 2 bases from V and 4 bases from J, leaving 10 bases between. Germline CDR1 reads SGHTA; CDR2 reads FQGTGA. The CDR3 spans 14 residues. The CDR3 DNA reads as TGTGCCAGCAGCTTAGGTGTGGGAGCAGATACGCAGTATTTT. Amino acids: CASSLGVGADTQYF.

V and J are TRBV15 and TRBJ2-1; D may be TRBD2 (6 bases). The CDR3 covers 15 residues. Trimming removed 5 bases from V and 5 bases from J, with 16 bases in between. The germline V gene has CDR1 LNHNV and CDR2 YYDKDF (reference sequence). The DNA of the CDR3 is TGTGCCACCAGCGACCGGCGGAGGGGAAACAATGAGCAGTTCTTC. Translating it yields CATSDRRRGNNEQFF. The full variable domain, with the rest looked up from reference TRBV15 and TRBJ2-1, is DAMVIQNPRYQVTQFGKPVTLSCSQTLNHNVMYWYQQKSSQAPKLLFHYYDKDFNNEADTPDNFQSRRPNTSFCFLDIRSPGLGDTAMYLCATSDRRRGNNEQFFGPGTRLTVL.

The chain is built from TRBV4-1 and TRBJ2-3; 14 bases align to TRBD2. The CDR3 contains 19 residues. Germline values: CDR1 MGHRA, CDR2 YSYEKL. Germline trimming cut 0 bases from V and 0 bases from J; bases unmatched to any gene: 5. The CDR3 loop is CASSQERTSGRRSTDTQYF. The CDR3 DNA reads TGCGCCAGCAGCCAAGAAAGGACTAGCGGGAGGCGCAGCACAGATACGCAGTATTTT.

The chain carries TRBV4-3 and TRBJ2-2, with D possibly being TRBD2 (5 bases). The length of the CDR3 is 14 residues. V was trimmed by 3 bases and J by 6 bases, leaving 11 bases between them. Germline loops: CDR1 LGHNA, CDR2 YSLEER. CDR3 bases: TGCGCCAGCAGCCAGGAAAGCGGCCCCGGGGAGCTGTTTTTT. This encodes CASSQESGPGELFF.

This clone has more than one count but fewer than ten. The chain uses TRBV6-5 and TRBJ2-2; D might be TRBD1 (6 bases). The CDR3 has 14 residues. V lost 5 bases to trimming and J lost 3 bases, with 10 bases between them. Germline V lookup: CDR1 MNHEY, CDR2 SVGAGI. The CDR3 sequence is CASSLYRDTGELFF. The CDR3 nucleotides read TGTGCCAGCAGTCTCTACAGGGACACCGGGGAGCTGTTTTTT.

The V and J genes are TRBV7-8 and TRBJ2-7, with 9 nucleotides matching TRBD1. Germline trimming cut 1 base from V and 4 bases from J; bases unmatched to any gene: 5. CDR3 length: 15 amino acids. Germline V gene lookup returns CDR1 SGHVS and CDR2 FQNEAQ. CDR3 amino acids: CASSLVDRGKYEQYF. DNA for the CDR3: TGTGCCAGCAGCTTAGTAGACAGGGGGAAGTACGAGCAGTACTTC.

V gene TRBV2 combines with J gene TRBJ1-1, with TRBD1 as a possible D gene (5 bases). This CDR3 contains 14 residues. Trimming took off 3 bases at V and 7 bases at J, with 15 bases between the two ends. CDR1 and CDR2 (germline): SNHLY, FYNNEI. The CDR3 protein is CASSDRRGRGEAFF. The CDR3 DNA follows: TGTGCCAGCAGTGATCGAAGGGGCCGTGGTGAAGCTTTCTTT.

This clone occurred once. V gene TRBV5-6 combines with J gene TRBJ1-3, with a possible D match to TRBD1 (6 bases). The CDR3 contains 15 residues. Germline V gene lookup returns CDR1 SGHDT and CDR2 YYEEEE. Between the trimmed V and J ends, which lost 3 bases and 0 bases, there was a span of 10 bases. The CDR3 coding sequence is TGTGCCAGCAGCTACAGGGATAGCTCTGGAAACACCATATATTTT. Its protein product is CASSYRDSSGNTIYF.

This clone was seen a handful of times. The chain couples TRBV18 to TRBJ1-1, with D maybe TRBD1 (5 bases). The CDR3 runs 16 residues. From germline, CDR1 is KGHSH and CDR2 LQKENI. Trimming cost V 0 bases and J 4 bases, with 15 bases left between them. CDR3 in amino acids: CASSPPESARVTEAFF. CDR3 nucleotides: TGTGCCAGCTCACCACCTGAGAGCGCCAGGGTCACTGAAGCTTTCTTT.

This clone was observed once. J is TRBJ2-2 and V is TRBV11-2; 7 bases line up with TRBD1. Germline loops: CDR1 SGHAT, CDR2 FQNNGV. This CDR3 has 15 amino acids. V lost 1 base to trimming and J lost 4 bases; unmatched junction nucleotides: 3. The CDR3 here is CASSLGDRATGELFF. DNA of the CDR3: TGTGCCAGCAGCTTAGGAGACAGGGCCACCGGGGAGCTGTTTTTT.

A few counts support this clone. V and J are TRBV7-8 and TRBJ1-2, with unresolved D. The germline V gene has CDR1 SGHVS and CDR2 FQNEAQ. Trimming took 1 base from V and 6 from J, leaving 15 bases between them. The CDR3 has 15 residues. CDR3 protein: CASSLGWEGAHGYTF. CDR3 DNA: TGTGCCAGCAGCTTAGGTTGGGAGGGAGCCCATGGCTACACCTTC.

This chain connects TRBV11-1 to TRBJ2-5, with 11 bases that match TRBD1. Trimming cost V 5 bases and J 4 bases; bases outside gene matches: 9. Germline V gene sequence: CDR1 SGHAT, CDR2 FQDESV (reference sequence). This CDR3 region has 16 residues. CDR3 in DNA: TGTGCCAGCAGCCCGATGGACAGGGGGCGCCGAGAGACCCAGTACTTC. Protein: CASSPMDRGRRETQYF.